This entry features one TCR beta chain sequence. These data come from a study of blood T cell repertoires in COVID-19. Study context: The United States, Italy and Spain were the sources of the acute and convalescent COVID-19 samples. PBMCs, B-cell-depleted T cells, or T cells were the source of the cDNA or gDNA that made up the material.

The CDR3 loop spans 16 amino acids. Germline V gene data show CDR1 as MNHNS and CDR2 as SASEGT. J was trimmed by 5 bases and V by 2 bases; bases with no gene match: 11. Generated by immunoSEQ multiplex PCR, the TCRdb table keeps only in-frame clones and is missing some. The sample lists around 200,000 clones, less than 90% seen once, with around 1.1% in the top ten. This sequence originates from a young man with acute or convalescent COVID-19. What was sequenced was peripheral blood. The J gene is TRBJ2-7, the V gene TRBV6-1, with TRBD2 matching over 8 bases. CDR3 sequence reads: CASSEQSISGSHEQYF. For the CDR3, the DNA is TGTGCCAGCAGTGAACAGTCCATCAGCGGGAGCCACGAGCAGTACTTC.